This TCR beta chain was sequenced in a study of blood T cell repertoires in COVID-19. Study in general: Collection of acute and convalescent COVID-19 samples took place in the United States, Italy and Spain.

Original data processing: Amplification of reference gene primers was used by the study to estimate nucleated cell counts. Using immunoSEQ multiplex PCR, the repertoire was profiled, and TCRdb retains in-frame clones only, with some absent. That table is the source of V, J and clone size, and D and trimming were worked out from the DNA. The sample consists of about 440,000 clones, around nine tenths of them appearing once. This CDR3 is 12 amino acids long. Germline V gene lookup returns CDR1 KGHSH and CDR2 LQKENI. V lost 5 bases to trimming and J lost 4 bases, with 8 bases between them. V gene TRBV18 combines with J gene TRBJ2-5, with no clear D. This clonotype was sampled from a woman aged 30 to 39 with acute or convalescent COVID-19. Sequenced input: peripheral blood. Written as DNA, the CDR3 is TGTGCCAGCTCATTAGCATCAGAGACCCAGTACTTC. It encodes CASSLASETQYF.